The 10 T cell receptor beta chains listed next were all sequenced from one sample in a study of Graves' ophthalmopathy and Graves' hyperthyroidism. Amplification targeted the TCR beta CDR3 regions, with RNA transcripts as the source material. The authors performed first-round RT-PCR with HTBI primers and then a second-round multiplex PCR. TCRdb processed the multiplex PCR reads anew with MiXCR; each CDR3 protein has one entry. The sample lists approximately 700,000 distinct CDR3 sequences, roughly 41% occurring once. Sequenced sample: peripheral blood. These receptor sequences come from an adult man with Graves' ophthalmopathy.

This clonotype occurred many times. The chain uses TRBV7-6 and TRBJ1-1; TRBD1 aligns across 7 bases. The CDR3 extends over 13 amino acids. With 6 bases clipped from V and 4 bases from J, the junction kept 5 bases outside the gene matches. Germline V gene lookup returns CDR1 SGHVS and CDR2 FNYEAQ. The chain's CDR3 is CASSQRTGTEAFF. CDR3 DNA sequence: TGTGCCAGCAGTCAGAGGACAGGCACTGAAGCTTTCTTT. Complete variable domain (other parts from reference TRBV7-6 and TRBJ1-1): GAGVSQSPRYKVTKRGQDVALRCDPISGHVSLYWYRQALGQGPEFLTYFNYEAQQDKSGLPNDRFSAERPEGSISTLTIQRTEQRDSAMYRCASSQRTGTEAFFGQGTRLTVV.

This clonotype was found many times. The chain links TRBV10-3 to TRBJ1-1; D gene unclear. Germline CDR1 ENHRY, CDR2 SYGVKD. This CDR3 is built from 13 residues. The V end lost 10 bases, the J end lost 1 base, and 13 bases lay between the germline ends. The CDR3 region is CASTPNPNTEAFF. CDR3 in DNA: TGTGCCAGCACCCCTAATCCGAACACTGAAGCTTTCTTT.

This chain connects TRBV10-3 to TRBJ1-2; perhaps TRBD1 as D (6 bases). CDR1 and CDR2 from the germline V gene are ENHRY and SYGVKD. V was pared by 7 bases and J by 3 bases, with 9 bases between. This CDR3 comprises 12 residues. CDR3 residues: CAITQGYYGYTF. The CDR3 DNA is TGTGCCATCACCCAGGGGTACTATGGCTACACCTTC.

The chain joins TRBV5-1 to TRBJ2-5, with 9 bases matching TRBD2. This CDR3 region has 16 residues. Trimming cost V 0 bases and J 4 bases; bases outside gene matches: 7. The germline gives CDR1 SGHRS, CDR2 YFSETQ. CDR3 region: CASSLVVTSGRETQYF. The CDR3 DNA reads TGCGCCAGCAGCTTGGTCGTGACTAGCGGTCGAGAGACCCAGTACTTC.

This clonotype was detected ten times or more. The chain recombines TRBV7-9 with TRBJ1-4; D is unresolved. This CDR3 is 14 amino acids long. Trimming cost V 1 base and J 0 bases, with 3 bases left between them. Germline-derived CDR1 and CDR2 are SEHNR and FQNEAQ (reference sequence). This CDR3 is CASSLDATNEKLFF. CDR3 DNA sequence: TGTGCCAGCAGCTTAGATGCAACTAATGAAAAACTGTTTTTT.

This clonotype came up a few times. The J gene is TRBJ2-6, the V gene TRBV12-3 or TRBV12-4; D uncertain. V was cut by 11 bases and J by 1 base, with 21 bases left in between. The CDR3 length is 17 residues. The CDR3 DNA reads TGTGCCGTTCGTTCAGGCCGTGTACCGTCTGGGGCCAACGTCCTGACTTTC. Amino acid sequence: CAVRSGRVPSGANVLTF.

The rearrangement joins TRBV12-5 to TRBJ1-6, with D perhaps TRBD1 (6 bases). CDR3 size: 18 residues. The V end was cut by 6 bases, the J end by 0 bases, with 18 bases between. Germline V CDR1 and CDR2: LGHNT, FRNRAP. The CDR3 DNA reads TGTGCTAGTGGGTTTGCCCAGGGGATAAGCTCCTATAATTCACCCCTCCACTTT. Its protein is CASGFAQGISSYNSPLHF.

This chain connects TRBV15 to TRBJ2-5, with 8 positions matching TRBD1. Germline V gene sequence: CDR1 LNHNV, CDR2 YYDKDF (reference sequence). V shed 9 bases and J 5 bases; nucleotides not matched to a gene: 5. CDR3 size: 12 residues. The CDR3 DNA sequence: TGTGCCACACGACAGGGGTATGAGACCCAGTACTTC. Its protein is CATRQGYETQYF.

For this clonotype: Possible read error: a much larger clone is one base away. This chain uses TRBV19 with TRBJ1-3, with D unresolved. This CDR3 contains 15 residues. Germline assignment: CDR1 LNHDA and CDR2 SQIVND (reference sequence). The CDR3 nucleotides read TGTGCCAGTAGTAGGAACAGCCTGACTGGAAGCACCATATATTTT. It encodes CASSRNSLTGSTIYF.

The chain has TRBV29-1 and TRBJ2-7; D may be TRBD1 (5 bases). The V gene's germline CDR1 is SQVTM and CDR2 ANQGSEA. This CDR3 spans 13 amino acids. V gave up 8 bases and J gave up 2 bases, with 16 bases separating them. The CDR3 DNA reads TGCAGCTTAGCCCCCCAGGGTACCTACGAGCAGTACTTC. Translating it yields CSLAPQGTYEQYF.